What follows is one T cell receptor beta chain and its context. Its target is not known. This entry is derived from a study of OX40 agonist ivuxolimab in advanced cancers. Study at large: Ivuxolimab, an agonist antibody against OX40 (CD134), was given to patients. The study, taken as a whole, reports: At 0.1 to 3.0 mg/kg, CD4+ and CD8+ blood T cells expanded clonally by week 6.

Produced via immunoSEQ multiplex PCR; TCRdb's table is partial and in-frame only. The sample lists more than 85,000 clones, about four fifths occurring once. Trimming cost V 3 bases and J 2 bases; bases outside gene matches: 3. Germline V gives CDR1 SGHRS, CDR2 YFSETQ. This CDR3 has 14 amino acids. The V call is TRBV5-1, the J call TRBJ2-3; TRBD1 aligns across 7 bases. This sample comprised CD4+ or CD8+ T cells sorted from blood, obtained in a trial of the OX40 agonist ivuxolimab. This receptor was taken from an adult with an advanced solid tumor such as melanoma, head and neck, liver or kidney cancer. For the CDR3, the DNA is TGCGCCAGCAGCTCGGGACAGCCCACAGATACGCAGTATTTT. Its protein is CASSSGQPTDTQYF.